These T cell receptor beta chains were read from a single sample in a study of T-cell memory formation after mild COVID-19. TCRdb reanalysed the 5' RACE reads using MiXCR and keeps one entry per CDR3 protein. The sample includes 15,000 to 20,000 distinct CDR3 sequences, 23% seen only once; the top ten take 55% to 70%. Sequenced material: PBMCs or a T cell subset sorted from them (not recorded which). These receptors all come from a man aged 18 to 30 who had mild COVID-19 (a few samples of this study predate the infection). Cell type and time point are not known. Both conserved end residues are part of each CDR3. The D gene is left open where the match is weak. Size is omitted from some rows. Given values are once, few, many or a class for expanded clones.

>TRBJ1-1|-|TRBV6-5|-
TGTGCCAGCAGTTATGGCACTGAAGCTTTCTTT
CASSYGTEAFF
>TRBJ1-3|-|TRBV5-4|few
TGTGCCAGCAGCTTGGAAAGGGGTTTTATTGGAAACACCATATATTTT
CASSLERGFIGNTIYF
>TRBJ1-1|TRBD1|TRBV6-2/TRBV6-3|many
TGTGCCAGCAGTTACTCGACAGGGCTGAACACTGAAGCTTTCTTT
CASSYSTGLNTEAFF
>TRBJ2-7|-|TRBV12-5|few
TGTGCTAGCACCGCGGCCTACGAGCAGTACTTC
CASTAAYEQYF
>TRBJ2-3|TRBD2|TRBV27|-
TGTGCCAGCAGTTTAAATCCAGCGGGGGGGCCAAATACGCAGTATTTT
CASSLNPAGGPNTQYF
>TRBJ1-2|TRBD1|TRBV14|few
TGTGCCAGCAGCCCCTGGACAGGGGGCGGCTACACCTTC
CASSPWTGGGYTF
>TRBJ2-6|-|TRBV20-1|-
TGCAGTGCTAGAGTGGGGGGGGCCAGCTCTGGGGCCAACGTCCTGACTTTC
CSARVGGASSGANVLTF
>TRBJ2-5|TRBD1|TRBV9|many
TGTGCCAGCAGCTCTAACCGCGGGACAGGGGTAGAGACCCAGTACTTC
CASSSNRGTGVETQYF
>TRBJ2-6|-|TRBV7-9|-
TGTGCCAGCAGCTTAGGGTCCGGGGCTGGGGCCAACGTCCTGACTTTC
CASSLGSGAGANVLTF
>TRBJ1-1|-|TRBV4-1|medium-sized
TGCGCCAGCAGCCAAGAGGCGCCCGGGGGGCGGAACACTGAAGCTTTCTTT
CASSQEAPGGRNTEAFF
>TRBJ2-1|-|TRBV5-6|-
TGTGCCAGCAGCTTGGAGGGACGGCACAATGAGCAGTTCTTC
CASSLEGRHNEQFF
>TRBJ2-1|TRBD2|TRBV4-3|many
TGCGCCAGCAGCCACCGTGTGGCGGGGGGCGATGAGCAGTTCTTC
CASSHRVAGGDEQFF
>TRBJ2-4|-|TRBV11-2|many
TGTGCCAGCAGCTTAGAATTGTATCCGGGGATAGCCAAAAACATTCAGTACTTC
CASSLELYPGIAKNIQYF
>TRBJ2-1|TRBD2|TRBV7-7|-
TGTGCTAGCAGCTTACGGGGGGACAATGAGCAGTTCTTC
CASSLRGDNEQFF
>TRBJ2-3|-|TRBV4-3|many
TGCGCCAGCAGCCTCAGAGGGGCAGATACGCAGTATTTT
CASSLRGADTQYF
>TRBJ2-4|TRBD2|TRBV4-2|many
TGTGCCAGCAGCCAAGAATCGACTAGCGGGGGGGTACCGAAGTACTTC
CASSQESTSGGVPKYF
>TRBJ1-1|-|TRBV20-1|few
TGCAGTGCTAGCGAACGTTTCACTGAAGCTTTCTTT
CSASERFTEAFF
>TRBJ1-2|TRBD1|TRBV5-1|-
TGCGCCAGCAGCTGCCGGGACAGGGCTCCCGAAAGCTATGGCTACACCTTC
CASSCRDRAPESYGYTF
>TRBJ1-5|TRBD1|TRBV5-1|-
TGCGCCAGCAGCCCAGGGACAGGGAGCAATCAGCCCCAGCATTTT
CASSPGTGSNQPQHF
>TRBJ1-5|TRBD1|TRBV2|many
TGTGCCAGCAGTCCTGGACAGGTTAGCAATCAGCCCCAGCATTTT
CASSPGQVSNQPQHF
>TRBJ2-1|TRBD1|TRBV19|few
TGTGCCAGTAGTCCCTGGGGACAGGGGGCGGCTGAGCAGTTCTTC
CASSPWGQGAAEQFF
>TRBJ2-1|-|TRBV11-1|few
TGTGCCAGCAGCTTCCCCACCGGGGAGAATGAGCAGTTCTTC
CASSFPTGENEQFF
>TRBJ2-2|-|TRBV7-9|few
TGTGCCAGCAGTCCGGGCAGGGTGATTAACGGGGAGCTGTTTTTT
CASSPGRVINGELFF
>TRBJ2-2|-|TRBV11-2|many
TGTGCCAGCAGCTCCCACTGGACCGGGGAGCTGTTTTTT
CASSSHWTGELFF
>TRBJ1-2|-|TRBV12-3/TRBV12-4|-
TGTGCCAGCAGTTTGGGGAACCGCAACTACTATGGCTACACCTTC
CASSLGNRNYYGYTF
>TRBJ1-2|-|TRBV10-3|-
TGTGCCATCAGTGAACGTTATGGGCCGTTCTATGGCTACACCTTC
CAISERYGPFYGYTF
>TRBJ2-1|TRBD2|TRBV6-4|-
TGTGCCAGCAGTGGGACTAGCGGAACCTACAATGAGCAGTTCTTC
CASSGTSGTYNEQFF
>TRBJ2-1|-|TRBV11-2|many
TGTGCCAGCAGCTTATTGTCCCCGGAGTACTACAATGAGCAGTTCTTC
CASSLLSPEYYNEQFF
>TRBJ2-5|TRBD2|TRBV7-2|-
TGTGCCAGCAGCACCGGACTAGCGTATGAGACCCAGTACTTC
CASSTGLAYETQYF
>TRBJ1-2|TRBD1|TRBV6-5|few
TGTGCCAGCAGTTACGTACAGGGGGCTGGCTATGGCTACACCTTC
CASSYVQGAGYGYTF
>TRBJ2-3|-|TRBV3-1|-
TGTGCCAGCAGCCCAGAAAGGGGTTGGACAGATACGCAGTATTTT
CASSPERGWTDTQYF
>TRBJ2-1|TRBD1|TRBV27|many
TGTGCCAGCAGTTTCGGGACAGGGGGCTCTGAGCAGTTCTTC
CASSFGTGGSEQFF
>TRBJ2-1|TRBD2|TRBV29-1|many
TGCAGCGTTGGCAGGGCTAGCGGGGTGACCTACAATGAGCAGTTCTTC
CSVGRASGVTYNEQFF